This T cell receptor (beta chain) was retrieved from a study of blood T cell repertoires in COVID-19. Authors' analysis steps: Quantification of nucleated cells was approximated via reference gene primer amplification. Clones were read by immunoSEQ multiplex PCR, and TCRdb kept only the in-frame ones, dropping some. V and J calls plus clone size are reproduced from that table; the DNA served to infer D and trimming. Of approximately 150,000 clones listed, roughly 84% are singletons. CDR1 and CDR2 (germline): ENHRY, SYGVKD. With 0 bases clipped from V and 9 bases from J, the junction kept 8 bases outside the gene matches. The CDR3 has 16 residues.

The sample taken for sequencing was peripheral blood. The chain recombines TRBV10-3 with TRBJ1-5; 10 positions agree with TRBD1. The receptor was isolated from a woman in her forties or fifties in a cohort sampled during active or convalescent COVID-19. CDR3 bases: TGTGCCATCAGTGAGTCGAGCGGGACAGGGGTAGGGCCCCAGCATTTT. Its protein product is CAISESSGTGVGPQHF.